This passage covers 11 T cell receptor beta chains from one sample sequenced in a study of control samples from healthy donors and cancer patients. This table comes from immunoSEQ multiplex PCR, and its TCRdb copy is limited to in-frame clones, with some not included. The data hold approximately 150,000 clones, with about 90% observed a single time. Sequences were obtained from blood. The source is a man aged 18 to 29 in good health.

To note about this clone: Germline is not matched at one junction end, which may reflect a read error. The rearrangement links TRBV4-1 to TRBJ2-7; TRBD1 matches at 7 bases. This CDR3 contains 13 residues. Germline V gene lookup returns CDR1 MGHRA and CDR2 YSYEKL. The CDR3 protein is CASSEDRAYEQYF. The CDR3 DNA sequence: TGCGCCAGCAGCGAAGACAGGGCGTACGAGCAGTACTTC.

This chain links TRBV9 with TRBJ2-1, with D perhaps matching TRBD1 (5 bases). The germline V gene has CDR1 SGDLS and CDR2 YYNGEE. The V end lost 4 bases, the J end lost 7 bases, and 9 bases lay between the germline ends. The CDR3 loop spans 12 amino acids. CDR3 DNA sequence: TGTGCCAGCAGCCCAGGGTTTAATGAGCAGTTCTTC. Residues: CASSPGFNEQFF.

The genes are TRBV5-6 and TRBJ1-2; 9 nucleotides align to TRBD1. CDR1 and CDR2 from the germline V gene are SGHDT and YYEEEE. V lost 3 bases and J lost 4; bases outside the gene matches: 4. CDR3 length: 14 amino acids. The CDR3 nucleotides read TGTGCCAGCAGCTCGGGACAGGGCGCCTATGGCTACACCTTC. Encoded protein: CASSSGQGAYGYTF.

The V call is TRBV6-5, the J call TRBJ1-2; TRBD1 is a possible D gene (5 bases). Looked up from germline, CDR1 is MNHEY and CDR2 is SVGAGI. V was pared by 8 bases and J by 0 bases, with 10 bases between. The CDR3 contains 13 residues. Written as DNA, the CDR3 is TGTGCCAGCGGCAGGGCACCTAACTATGGCTACACCTTC. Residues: CASGRAPNYGYTF.

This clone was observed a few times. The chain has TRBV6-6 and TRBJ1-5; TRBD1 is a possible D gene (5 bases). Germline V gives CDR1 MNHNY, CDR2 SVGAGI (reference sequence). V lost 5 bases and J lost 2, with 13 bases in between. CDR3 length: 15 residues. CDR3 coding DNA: TGTGCCAGCAGTACTATCGGGGGGGGCAATCAGCCCCAGCATTTT. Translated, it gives CASSTIGGGNQPQHF.

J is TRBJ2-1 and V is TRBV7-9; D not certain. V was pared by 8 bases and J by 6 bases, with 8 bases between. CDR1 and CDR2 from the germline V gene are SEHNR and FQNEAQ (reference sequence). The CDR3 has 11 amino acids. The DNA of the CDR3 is TGTGCCAGCGGCCCGGGCAATGAGCAGTTCTTC. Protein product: CASGPGNEQFF.

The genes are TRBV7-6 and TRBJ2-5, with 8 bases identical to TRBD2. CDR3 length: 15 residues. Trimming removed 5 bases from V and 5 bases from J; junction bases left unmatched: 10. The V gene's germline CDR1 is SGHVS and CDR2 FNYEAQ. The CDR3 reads CASSLISGVGETQYF. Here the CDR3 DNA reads TGTGCCAGCAGCCTGATTAGCGGGGTAGGGGAGACCCAGTACTTC.

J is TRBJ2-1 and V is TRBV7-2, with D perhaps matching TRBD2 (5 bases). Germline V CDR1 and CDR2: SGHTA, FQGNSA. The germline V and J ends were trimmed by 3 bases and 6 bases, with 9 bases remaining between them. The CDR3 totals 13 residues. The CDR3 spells CASSFGRANEQFF. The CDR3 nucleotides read TGTGCCAGCAGCTTTGGGCGGGCCAATGAGCAGTTCTTC. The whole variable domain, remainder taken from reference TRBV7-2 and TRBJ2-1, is GAGVSQSPSNKVTEKGKDVELRCDPISGHTALYWYRQSLGQGLEFLIYFQGNSAPDKSGLPSDRFSAERTGGSVSTLTIQRTQQEDSAVYLCASSFGRANEQFFGPGTRLTVL.

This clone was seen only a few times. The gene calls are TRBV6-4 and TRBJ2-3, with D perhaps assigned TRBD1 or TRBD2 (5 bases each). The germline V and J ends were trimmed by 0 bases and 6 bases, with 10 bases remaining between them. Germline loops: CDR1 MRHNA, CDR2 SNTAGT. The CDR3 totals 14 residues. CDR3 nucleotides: TGTGCCAGCAGTGACTCGGGGGAATTTGATACGCAGTATTTT. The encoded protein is CASSDSGEFDTQYF.

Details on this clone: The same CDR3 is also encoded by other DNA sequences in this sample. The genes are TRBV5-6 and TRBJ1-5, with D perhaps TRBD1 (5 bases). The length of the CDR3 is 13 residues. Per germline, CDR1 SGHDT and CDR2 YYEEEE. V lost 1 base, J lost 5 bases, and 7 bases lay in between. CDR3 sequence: CASSLRGDQPQHF. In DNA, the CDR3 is TGTGCCAGCAGCTTGAGAGGGGATCAGCCCCAGCATTTT.

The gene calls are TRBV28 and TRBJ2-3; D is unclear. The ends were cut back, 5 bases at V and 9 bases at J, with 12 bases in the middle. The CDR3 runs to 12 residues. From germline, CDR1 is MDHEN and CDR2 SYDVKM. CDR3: CASSALPQTQYF. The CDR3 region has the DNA TGTGCCAGCAGTGCTCTCCCCCAAACGCAGTATTTT.